A single sample is the source of the 27 T cell receptor beta chains below, sequenced in a study of T cell responses to AZD1222 COVID-19 vaccine. TCRdb's copy holds only in-frame clones and misses some; the assay was immunoSEQ multiplex PCR. The sample lists roughly 100,000 clones, 90% seen once, with approximately 8.2% in the top ten. Material: peripheral blood, obtained 28 days after the second AZD1222 dose. The receptors were gathered from an adult who received the AZD1222 COVID-19 vaccine.

The chain recombines TRBV7-3 with TRBJ2-2; the match to TRBD2 covers 8 bases. The V and J ends lost 4 bases and 0 bases, in that order; junction bases with no gene match: 1. The CDR3 is made up of 15 amino acids. CDR1 is SGHTA, CDR2 FQGTGA, per germline. The CDR3 DNA reads TGTGCCAGCAGCTCAGCGGGGGCGAACACCGGGGAGCTGTTTTTT. Protein sequence: CASSSAGANTGELFF.

V gene TRBV6-4 combines with J gene TRBJ2-1, with unresolved D. This CDR3 is 15 amino acids long. Germline CDR1 and CDR2: MRHNA and SNTAGT. V was trimmed by 3 bases and J by 0 bases, leaving 9 bases between them. For the CDR3, the DNA is TGTGCCAGCAGTGAGAGCGCTAGCTCCTACAATGAGCAGTTCTTC. It translates to CASSESASSYNEQFF.

This chain joins TRBV21-1 and TRBJ1-2; TRBD1 reflects the table's D call only, with no check against the DNA. TRBV21-1 is listed as a pseudogene. This CDR3 has 15 amino acids. CDR3 amino acids: CASSNTGTGRNGYTF. DNA for the CDR3: TGTGCCAGCAGCAACACCGGGACAGGACGGAATGGCTACACCTTC.

The chain couples TRBV3-1 (or the pseudogene TRBV3-2) to TRBJ2-1; 10 bases are a match to TRBD2. The germline CDR1 and CDR2 sequences are LGHDT and YNNKEL (reference sequence). V dropped 4 bases and J dropped 9; count of bases not matched to a gene: 6. CDR3 length equals 14 residues. As DNA, the CDR3 is TGTGCCAGCAGCCTTAAGCGGGGGGGAGGTGAGCAGTTCTTC. Its translation: CASSLKRGGGEQFF.

This clone occurred a few times. The gene calls are TRBV6-5 and TRBJ2-7; D gene unclear. Trimming removed 6 bases at V and 4 bases at J, with 4 bases between. This CDR3 contains 10 residues. CDR1 is MNHEY, CDR2 SVGAGI, per germline. CDR3 sequence: CASRRYEQYF. CDR3 bases: TGTGCCAGCAGAAGGTACGAGCAGTACTTC.

This sequence joins TRBV7-3 and TRBJ1-1, with TRBD1 matching 9 bases. In germline, CDR1 is SGHTA, CDR2 FQGTGA. Germline trimming cut 6 bases from V and 5 bases from J; bases unmatched to any gene: 7. This CDR3 is 14 amino acids long. The CDR3 protein is CASSAGQGWTEAFF. CDR3 DNA: TGTGCCAGCAGTGCCGGACAGGGGTGGACTGAAGCTTTCTTT. The variable domain in full, with the rest retrieved from reference TRBV7-3 and TRBJ1-1, is GAGVSQTPSNKVTEKGKYVELRCDPISGHTALYWYRQSLGQGPEFLIYFQGTGAADDSGLPNDRFFAVRPEGSVSTLKIQRTERGDSAVYLCASSAGQGWTEAFFGQGTRLTVV.

This clone appeared a few times. The chain couples TRBV11-2 to TRBJ1-5; perhaps TRBD1 as D (6 bases). In germline, CDR1 is SGHAT, CDR2 FQNNGV. The V end was cut by 5 bases, the J end by 0 bases, with 17 bases between. CDR3 length: 17 residues. CDR3 in amino acids: CASSPGAGPYSNQPQHF. The CDR3 coding sequence is TGTGCCAGCAGCCCAGGGGCCGGACCCTATAGCAATCAGCCCCAGCATTTT. Full variable domain (remainder filled in from reference TRBV11-2 and TRBJ1-5): EAGVAQSPRYKIIEKRQSVAFWCNPISGHATLYWYQQILGQGPKLLIQFQNNGVVDDSQLPKDRFSAERLKGVDSTLKIQPAKLEDSAVYLCASSPGAGPYSNQPQHFGDGTRLSIL.

V gene TRBV7-2 combines with J gene TRBJ2-2; no clear D gene. This CDR3 region has 12 residues. V was trimmed by 5 bases and J by 7 bases, leaving 8 bases between them. CDR1 is SGHTA and CDR2 is FQGNSA in the germline V gene. CDR3 region: CASSLVHGELFF. Here the CDR3 DNA reads TGTGCCAGCAGCCTAGTACACGGGGAGCTGTTTTTT.

The chain employs TRBV11-2 and TRBJ1-1; TRBD1 might be the D (6 bases). The ends were cut back, 1 base at V and 2 bases at J, with 17 bases in the middle. The CDR3 totals 17 residues. Germline V gene data show CDR1 as SGHAT and CDR2 as FQNNGV. The DNA for the CDR3 is TGTGCCAGCAGCTTAGTGTACGGCGGGGGGCTCAACACTGAAGCTTTCTTT. It encodes CASSLVYGGGLNTEAFF. Together with reference TRBV11-2 and TRBJ1-1, the CDR3 gives the full variable domain: EAGVAQSPRYKIIEKRQSVAFWCNPISGHATLYWYQQILGQGPKLLIQFQNNGVVDDSQLPKDRFSAERLKGVDSTLKIQPAKLEDSAVYLCASSLVYGGGLNTEAFFGQGTRLTVV.

The J gene is TRBJ1-6, the V gene TRBV6-5; D is undetermined. The CDR3 covers 15 residues. Germline CDR1 reads MNHEY; CDR2 reads SVGAGI. V lost 2 bases and J 7 bases, leaving 12 bases between the germline ends. The CDR3 loop reads CASSYDGNSNSPLHF. CDR3 nucleotides: TGTGCCAGCAGTTACGACGGTAACAGCAATTCACCCCTCCACTTT.

The rearrangement uses TRBV27 and TRBJ2-1, with D uncertain. CDR3 length: 12 residues. Germline V gene lookup returns CDR1 MNHEY and CDR2 SMNVEV (reference sequence). The ends were cut back, 2 bases at V and 9 bases at J, with 8 bases in the middle. CDR3 amino acids: CASSLGYTEQFF. The CDR3 DNA is TGTGCCAGCAGTTTAGGGTATACTGAGCAGTTCTTC.

The chain couples TRBV19 to TRBJ1-2; no clear D. This CDR3 has 13 residues. Germline CDR1 LNHDA, CDR2 SQIVND (reference sequence). The V end lost 4 bases, the J end lost 4 bases, and 10 bases lay between the germline ends. The CDR3 DNA sequence: TGTGCCAGTAGTAGCCAGGATTCCTATGGCTACACCTTC. Translated, it gives CASSSQDSYGYTF.

With regard to this clone: One end of the junction fails to match germline, which may point to a read error. The rearrangement uses TRBV6-5 and TRBJ1-2, with 7 bases identical to TRBD1. In germline, CDR1 is MNHEY, CDR2 SVGAGI. The CDR3 sequence is 13 residues long. CDR3 region: CASSYGQEGRLLF. The DNA for the CDR3 is TGTGCCAGCAGTTACGGACAGGAAGGTCGTCTTCTCTTC.

V is TRBV5-1 and J is TRBJ1-6; D might be TRBD1 (5 bases). Per germline, CDR1 SGHRS and CDR2 YFSETQ. This CDR3 comprises 13 residues. The V end lost 0 bases, the J end lost 10 bases, and 8 bases lay between the germline ends. The CDR3 region has the DNA TGCGCCAGCAGCTTGGGGGGGAGCTCACCCCTCCACTTT. Amino acids: CASSLGGSSPLHF. Combining the CDR3 with reference TRBV5-1 and TRBJ1-6 gives the whole variable domain KAGVTQTPRYLIKTRGQQVTLSCSPISGHRSVSWYQQTPGQGLQFLFEYFSETQRNKGNFPGRFSGRQFSNSRSEMNVSTLELGDSALYLCASSLGGSSPLHFGNGTRLTVT.

The V call is TRBV5-1, the J call TRBJ2-1, with D possibly matching TRBD2 (6 bases). CDR1 is SGHRS and CDR2 is YFSETQ in the germline V gene. The CDR3 is 15 amino acids. Deletions cut 1 base from V and 0 bases from J, with 8 bases between. The DNA for the CDR3 is TGCGCCAGCAGCTTGCGGGAGAGCTCCTACAATGAGCAGTTCTTC. Protein sequence: CASSLRESSYNEQFF. Filled out from reference TRBV5-1 and TRBJ2-1, the complete variable domain reads KAGVTQTPRYLIKTRGQQVTLSCSPISGHRSVSWYQQTPGQGLQFLFEYFSETQRNKGNFPGRFSGRQFSNSRSEMNVSTLELGDSALYLCASSLRESSYNEQFFGPGTRLTVL.

This chain links TRBV7-2 with TRBJ1-2; TRBD1 matches at 7 bases. There are 15 residues in the CDR3. With 1 base clipped from V and 4 bases from J, the junction kept 6 bases outside the gene matches. CDR1 and CDR2 (germline): SGHTA, FQGNSA. The CDR3 sequence: CASSLGSGGPYGYTF. The CDR3 DNA is TGTGCCAGCAGCTTAGGGTCAGGGGGGCCCTATGGCTACACCTTC.

As concerns this clone: A single base separates this from a much larger clone, so it may be a read error. This chain joins TRBV13 and TRBJ2-3; 7 bases agree with TRBD2. The CDR3 extends over 16 amino acids. With V trimmed by 1 base and J by 2 bases, 6 bases remained unmatched. Per germline, CDR1 PRHDT and CDR2 FYEKMQ (reference sequence). The DNA of the CDR3 is TGTGCCAGCAGCTTAGCGGCTAGCGGATACACAGATACGCAGTATTTT. The encoded protein is CASSLAASGYTDTQYF.

V is TRBV6-5 and J is TRBJ1-2; unclear D gene. Trimming stripped 1 base from V and 5 bases from J, with 14 bases between. Germline CDR1 is MNHEY and CDR2 is SVGAGI. This CDR3 region has 15 residues. The CDR3: CASSYLHSGSYGYTF. CDR3 DNA: TGTGCCAGCAGTTACTTGCACAGTGGCTCATATGGCTACACCTTC.

This clone was counted a single time. The chain combines TRBV6-1 with TRBJ1-2; D is ambiguous. Germline CDR1 is MNHNS and CDR2 is SASEGT. CDR3 length: 11 amino acids. V lost 7 bases and J lost 3, with 6 bases in between. The CDR3 DNA reads as TGTGCCAGCACTAGTGACTATGGCTACACCTTC. Amino acid sequence: CASTSDYGYTF.

V and J are TRBV3-1 (or the pseudogene TRBV3-2) and TRBJ1-4; no clear D gene. The germline CDR1 and CDR2 sequences are LGHDT and YNNKEL (reference sequence). Trimming took 4 bases from V and 2 from J, leaving 17 bases between them. The CDR3 is 17 residues long. CDR3 in amino acids: CASSPPLGRATNEKLFF. CDR3 DNA: TGTGCCAGCAGCCCCCCGCTGGGGAGAGCTACTAATGAAAAACTGTTTTTT.

This chain uses TRBV19 with TRBJ2-7; 7 bases map to TRBD1. The ends lost 5 bases at V and 2 bases at J; junction bases unmatched: 6. Germline V gene data show CDR1 as LNHDA and CDR2 as SQIVND (reference sequence). The CDR3 is made up of 14 amino acids. The CDR3 region is CASSDRARTYEQYF. CDR3 nucleotide sequence: TGTGCCAGTAGTGACAGGGCCAGGACCTACGAGCAGTACTTC.

This rearrangement joins TRBV5-1 to TRBJ1-3; a weak D match, TRBD1 (6 bases). The CDR3 is 15 amino acids. Trimming pared 4 bases from V and 0 bases from J, leaving 11 bases between. CDR1 is SGHRS, CDR2 YFSETQ, per germline. The CDR3 protein is CASSTGSGSGNTIYF. CDR3 bases: TGCGCCAGCAGCACAGGGTCGGGCTCTGGAAACACCATATATTTT.

This sequence joins TRBV7-9 and TRBJ2-7; D perhaps matches TRBD1 (6 bases). V was cut by 5 bases and J by 6 bases, with 14 bases left in between. Germline CDR1 is SEHNR and CDR2 is FQNEAQ (reference sequence). The CDR3 extends over 13 amino acids. CDR3 loop: CASSRTQGPEQYF. Here the CDR3 DNA reads TGTGCCAGCAGCCGTACGCAGGGGCCCGAGCAGTACTTC.

The V gene is TRBV11-1, the J gene TRBJ2-7; D is perhaps TRBD1 or TRBD2 (5 bases each). The CDR3 runs to 16 residues. CDR1 is SGHAT, CDR2 FQDESV, per germline (reference sequence). The germline V and J ends were trimmed by 5 bases and 1 base, with 18 bases remaining between them. The CDR3 is CASSTGTRTGSYEQYF. Here the CDR3 DNA reads TGTGCCAGCAGCACTGGGACCAGGACGGGATCCTACGAGCAGTACTTC.

The chain has TRBV7-3 and TRBJ1-1; unclear D gene. V lost 1 base to trimming and J lost 6 bases, with 15 bases between them. The CDR3 spans 15 residues. The germline CDR1 and CDR2 sequences are SGHTA and FQGTGA. The CDR3 DNA follows: TGTGCCAGCAGCTTAATGGGCCAAGCCCAGGCTGAAGCTTTCTTT. Translating it yields CASSLMGQAQAEAFF.

This clone was found once. The chain joins TRBV6-6 to TRBJ2-1; the D is unclear. This CDR3 region has 14 residues. In germline, CDR1 is MNHNY, CDR2 SVGAGI (reference sequence). V was clipped by 0 bases and J by 4 bases, with 7 bases between them. The CDR3 loop reads CASSYSKVYNEQFF. The CDR3 DNA sequence: TGTGCCAGCAGTTACTCTAAGGTTTACAATGAGCAGTTCTTC.

The chain links TRBV5-5 to TRBJ2-7; D is uncertain. Trimming took 0 bases from V and 3 from J, leaving 10 bases between them. The CDR3 sequence is 14 residues long. CDR1 is SGHKS, CDR2 YYEKEE, per germline (reference sequence). CDR3: CASSLERTSYEQYF. Written as DNA, the CDR3 is TGTGCCAGCAGCTTGGAACGGACCAGCTACGAGCAGTACTTC.